The rows below give T cell receptor beta chains drawn from one sample of a study of shared clonotypes between healthy human individuals. Clones were read by immunoSEQ multiplex PCR, and TCRdb kept only the in-frame ones, dropping some. This table has 600,000 to 700,000 clones, about 80% appearing once. Source material: memory CD4+ T cells sorted from blood. Receptors were obtained from a woman aged 30 to 39 in good health. Both conserved end residues are part of each CDR3. The D gene is left open where the match is weak. The size of a clone is reported for some rows only, either as once, few or many, or as a class for expanded clones.

V gene	J gene	D gene	clone size	CDR3 protein	CDR3 DNA
TRBV5-4	TRBJ2-2	TRBD2	NA	CASSTGTSGRSGELFF	TGTGCCAGCAGCACCGGGACTAGCGGGAGATCCGGGGAGCTGTTTTTT
TRBV19	TRBJ1-5	TRBD1	few	CASSRTGVQPQHF	TGTGCCAGTAGCAGAACAGGGGTTCAGCCCCAGCATTTT
TRBV15	TRBJ1-4	NA	NA	CATSRDTPRLTNEKLFF	TGTGCCACCAGCAGGGACACGCCGAGGTTGACTAATGAAAAACTGTTTTTT
TRBV27	TRBJ2-7	NA	NA	CASSWTGSSYEQYF	TGTGCCAGCAGTTGGACGGGGAGCTCCTACGAGCAGTACTTC
TRBV18	TRBJ1-4	TRBD1	few	CASSPTGTEAEKLFF	TGTGCCAGCTCACCCACCGGGACAGAGGCTGAAAAACTGTTTTTT
TRBV5-1	TRBJ2-1	TRBD1	NA	CASSFGDRGRNEQFF	TGCGCCAGCAGCTTCGGTGACAGGGGGCGTAATGAGCAGTTCTTC
TRBV6-5	TRBJ2-3	TRBD2	NA	CASSYSLAGVSDTQYF	TGTGCCAGCAGTTACTCCCTAGCGGGAGTGTCAGATACGCAGTATTTT
TRBV7-2	TRBJ2-2	TRBD1	NA	CASSVTGDTGELFF	TGTGCCAGCAGCGTAACAGGGGACACCGGGGAGCTGTTTTTT
TRBV7-2	TRBJ2-7	NA	NA	CASSLTRLGWVQYF	TGTGCCAGCAGCTTGACTCGGTTGGGGTGGGTGCAGTACTTC
TRBV27	TRBJ2-5	TRBD2	NA	CASSLSGLAGYQETQYF	TGTGCCAGCAGTTTATCTGGACTAGCGGGATACCAAGAGACCCAGTACTTC